The 29 T cell receptor beta chains below come from one sample, sequenced in a study of blood T cell repertoires in COVID-19. Repertoires were generated with immunoSEQ multiplex PCR, while TCRdb's copy carries only in-frame clones and drops some. Found here are some 190,000 clones, 70% to 80% of them singletons; the top ten hold roughly 8.7%. The specimen sequenced was peripheral blood. These receptors originate from a woman aged 45 to 65 with active or convalescent COVID-19.

The chain couples TRBV4-2 to TRBJ2-1; 12 nucleotides align to TRBD2. The germline V gene has CDR1 LGHNA and CDR2 YNFKEQ. The CDR3 totals 17 residues. J was trimmed by 9 bases and V by 0 bases; bases with no gene match: 9. The CDR3, as DNA: TGTGCCAGCAGCCAAGATCTAGCGGGAGGGCCTCCCAGTGAGCAGTTCTTC. It encodes CASSQDLAGGPPSEQFF.

J is TRBJ2-3 and V is TRBV6-1; D not resolved. Trimming removed 0 bases from V and 6 bases from J, with 7 bases in between. The CDR3 totals 13 residues. Germline lookup yields CDR1 MNHNS and CDR2 SASEGT. The DNA of the CDR3 is TGTGCCAGCAGTGAAGCGCTACTGGATACGCAGTATTTT. Its protein product is CASSEALLDTQYF.

The table lists this clone with a count of one. The chain recombines TRBV5-1 with TRBJ2-7; 7 bases fit TRBD2. With 2 bases clipped from V and 2 bases from J, the junction kept 13 bases outside the gene matches. This CDR3 comprises 17 residues. Germline CDR1 is SGHRS and CDR2 is YFSETQ. Here the CDR3 DNA reads TGCGCCAGCAGCTTCGGTGGGGGAGGGACCGAACCCTACGAGCAGTACTTC. Protein sequence: CASSFGGGGTEPYEQYF. Using reference TRBV5-1 and TRBJ2-7 for the parts outside the CDR3, the full variable domain is KAGVTQTPRYLIKTRGQQVTLSCSPISGHRSVSWYQQTPGQGLQFLFEYFSETQRNKGNFPGRFSGRQFSNSRSEMNVSTLELGDSALYLCASSFGGGGTEPYEQYFGPGTRLTVT.

This clone was counted once. The chain uses TRBV3-1 (or the pseudogene TRBV3-2) and TRBJ2-2; perhaps TRBD1 as D (5 bases). Deletions cut 0 bases from V and 7 bases from J, with 18 bases between. This CDR3 spans 17 amino acids. Looked up from germline, CDR1 is LGHDT and CDR2 is YNNKEL (reference sequence). The DNA for the CDR3 is TGTGCCAGCAGCCAAGATCGAGTAAGCGATAGGGGCGGGGAGCTGTTTTTT. Amino acid sequence: CASSQDRVSDRGGELFF.

The CDR3 DNA reads TGTGCCAGCAGCTTAGAGCCGGGAAACACCATATATTTT. It is translated as CASSLEPGNTIYF. The chain combines TRBV7-6 with TRBJ1-3, with D hard to call. Germline lookup yields CDR1 SGHVS and CDR2 FNYEAQ. The V end lost 1 base, the J end lost 4 bases, and 5 bases lay between the germline ends. The CDR3 runs 13 residues.

The J gene is TRBJ2-3, the V gene TRBV15; the match to TRBD2 covers 12 bases. From germline, CDR1 is LNHNV and CDR2 YYDKDF (reference sequence). V was clipped by 1 base and J by 4 bases; unmatched bases: 3. The CDR3 contains 16 residues. The CDR3 bases are TGTGCCACCAGCAGAGCGACTAGCGGGGGCTCAGATACGCAGTATTTT. Translating it yields CATSRATSGGSDTQYF.

This clone was detected only once. The rearrangement uses TRBV9 and TRBJ1-3; no firm D call. Germline CDR1 is SGDLS and CDR2 is YYNGEE. CDR3 length: 18 amino acids. V gave up 3 bases and J gave up 1 base, with 20 bases separating them. CDR3: CASSGSRTGSASGNTIYF. The CDR3 DNA sequence: TGTGCCAGCAGCGGTTCCCGGACCGGGAGTGCTTCTGGAAACACCATATATTTT.

The V and J genes are TRBV11-2 and TRBJ2-1; TRBD2 aligns across 8 bases. The junction had 6 bases not matched to a gene; V was cut back by 1 base and J by 1 base. CDR1 and CDR2 from the germline V gene are SGHAT and FQNNGV. The CDR3 spans 17 residues. Here the CDR3 reads CASSLATGTRSYNEQFF. The CDR3, as DNA: TGTGCCAGCAGCTTAGCAACCGGGACTAGATCCTACAATGAGCAGTTCTTC.

The chain links TRBV6-5 to TRBJ1-4; D is perhaps TRBD1 (5 bases). The CDR3 loop spans 14 amino acids. Per germline, CDR1 MNHEY and CDR2 SVGAGI. V lost 6 bases and J 5 bases, leaving 13 bases between the germline ends. The CDR3 loop is CASRIGGGNEKLFF. CDR3 sequence (DNA): TGTGCCAGCAGGATCGGGGGTGGGAATGAAAAACTGTTTTTT.

The sample holds a few counts of this clone. The genes are TRBV2 and TRBJ1-1, with D tentatively TRBD1 (6 bases). The V end lost 4 bases, the J end lost 6 bases, and 15 bases lay between the germline ends. The germline gives CDR1 SNHLY, CDR2 FYNNEI. There are 14 residues in the CDR3. CDR3 DNA: TGTGCCAGCAGTGCTCTAAACAGGGTTCCTGAAGCTTTCTTT. Translated, it gives CASSALNRVPEAFF. The whole variable domain, filled in from reference TRBV2 and TRBJ1-1, reads EPEVTQTPSHQVTQMGQEVILRCVPISNHLYFYWYRQILGQKVEFLVSFYNNEISEKSEIFDDQFSVERPDGSNFTLKIRSTKLEDSAMYFCASSALNRVPEAFFGQGTRLTVV.

This sequence joins TRBV19 and TRBJ2-6; either TRBD1 or TRBD2 may fit D (6 bases each). The germline V and J ends were trimmed by 10 bases and 2 bases, with 15 bases remaining between them. The CDR3 has 15 residues. Germline CDR1 is LNHDA and CDR2 is SQIVND (reference sequence). In DNA, the CDR3 is TGTGCCATTAGACAGGAGGGAGCTGGGGCCAACGTCCTGACTTTC. This gives the protein CAIRQEGAGANVLTF.

The rearrangement joins TRBV5-6 to TRBJ1-1; possible D gene TRBD1, 5 bases. Per germline, CDR1 SGHDT and CDR2 YYEEEE. Trimming took 4 bases from V and 3 from J, leaving 13 bases between them. The CDR3 length is 14 residues. The DNA of the CDR3 is TGTGCCAGCAGCGCTGCGGGGGGGTACACTGAAGCTTTCTTT. Translation gives CASSAAGGYTEAFF.

V and J are TRBV6-2 or TRBV6-3 and TRBJ1-1; the D gene is possibly TRBD1 (6 bases). Trimming cost V 4 bases and J 6 bases, with 18 bases left between them. Germline values: CDR1 MNHEY, CDR2 SVGEGT. The CDR3 is 15 amino acids. The DNA of the CDR3 is TGTGCCAGCAGTTGGAGATTGGACAGTGGCGCTGAAGCTTTCTTT. This codes for CASSWRLDSGAEAFF.

This rearrangement joins TRBV7-2 to TRBJ2-3, with TRBD2 matching 9 bases. Unmatched junction bases numbered 1, after V lost 3 bases and J lost 0 bases. Germline-derived CDR1 and CDR2 are SGHTA and FQGNSA. This CDR3 contains 15 residues. CDR3 coding DNA: TGTGCCAGCAGCTTCGGACTAGCGAGCACAGATACGCAGTATTTT. It codes for CASSFGLASTDTQYF.

The CDR3 reads CASSWDGQGKTDTQYF. The DNA for the CDR3 is TGCGCCAGCAGCTGGGATGGACAGGGAAAGACAGATACGCAGTATTTT. The chain links TRBV5-1 to TRBJ2-3; 8 bases align to TRBD1. There are 16 residues in the CDR3. V shed 3 bases and J 3 bases; nucleotides not matched to a gene: 9. Germline lookup yields CDR1 SGHRS and CDR2 YFSETQ.

The gene calls are TRBV30 and TRBJ1-4; the D gene is possibly TRBD1 (5 bases). From germline, CDR1 is GTSNPN and CDR2 SVGIG (reference sequence). With 2 bases removed from V and 6 bases from J, the gap between germline ends came to 13 bases. The CDR3 is made up of 14 amino acids. The chain's CDR3 is CAWSPGGVDEKLFF. CDR3 coding DNA: TGTGCCTGGAGTCCGGGGGGGGTGGATGAAAAACTGTTTTTT.

The rearrangement uses TRBV29-1 and TRBJ1-1, with D uncertain. The CDR3 contains 11 residues. The germline gives CDR1 SQVTM, CDR2 ANQGSEA. Deletions cut 4 bases from V and 3 bases from J, with 6 bases between. In nucleotides, the CDR3 is TGCAGCGTTGTGCGGGACACTGAAGCTTTCTTT. This sequence encodes CSVVRDTEAFF.

The chain is built from TRBV18 and TRBJ2-5, with 8 bases lining up with TRBD2. Trimming removed 3 bases from V and 4 bases from J; junction bases left unmatched: 1. Germline-derived CDR1 and CDR2 are KGHSH and LQKENI. The CDR3 runs to 13 residues. CDR3 sequence reads: CASSPGLGETQYF. The CDR3 nucleotides read TGTGCCAGCTCACCGGGACTAGGAGAGACCCAGTACTTC.

The table lists this clone with a count of one. The rearrangement uses TRBV7-2 and TRBJ2-7; D may be TRBD2 (6 bases). CDR3 length equals 15 residues. Trimming shortened V by 5 bases and J by 0 bases, and 14 bases separated the two germline ends. CDR1 is SGHTA and CDR2 is FQGNSA in the germline V gene. CDR3 residues: CASSRGTPSSYEQYF. In DNA, the CDR3 is TGTGCCAGCAGCCGCGGGACGCCGAGCTCCTACGAGCAGTACTTC.

This clone was seen once. V gene TRBV2 combines with J gene TRBJ1-4, with 7 nucleotides matching TRBD1. This CDR3 contains 14 residues. Germline V gene data show CDR1 as SNHLY and CDR2 as FYNNEI. V shed 6 bases, J shed 1 base, and the junction held 2 bases outside the gene matches. In DNA form, the CDR3 reads TGTGCCAGCAGAGGGGACAGAACTAATGAAAAACTGTTTTTT. It specifies CASRGDRTNEKLFF.

J is TRBJ2-7 and V is TRBV7-2; 9 bases match TRBD2. J was trimmed by 6 bases and V by 1 base; bases with no gene match: 10. This CDR3 comprises 16 residues. Germline CDR1 is SGHTA and CDR2 is FQGNSA. The CDR3 DNA reads as TGTGCCAGCAGCTTAGGGGGGACTAGCCTCCGGCTCGAGCAGTACTTC. This sequence encodes CASSLGGTSLRLEQYF.

The chain uses TRBV6-5 and TRBJ1-4; D possibly corresponds to TRBD1 (5 bases). Between the trimmed V and J ends, which lost 2 bases and 0 bases, there was a span of 10 bases. The V gene's germline CDR1 is MNHEY and CDR2 SVGAGI. The CDR3 runs to 16 residues. The CDR3, as DNA: TGTGCCAGCAGTTACGGGGCGCCAGCAACTAATGAAAAACTGTTTTTT. This codes for CASSYGAPATNEKLFF.

The CDR3 DNA sequence: TGTGCCAGCAGCTTATTCAGGGTTGGAGATACGCAGTATTTT. Encoded protein: CASSLFRVGDTQYF. The J gene is TRBJ2-3, the V gene TRBV7-2, with TRBD1 as a possible D gene (5 bases). Germline loops: CDR1 SGHTA, CDR2 FQGNSA. Trimming shortened V by 2 bases and J by 5 bases, and 11 bases separated the two germline ends. This CDR3 is built from 14 residues.

The CDR3 DNA is TGTGCCATCAGTGAGTCGGTAGGGGGCTACGAGCAGTACTTC. Protein sequence: CAISESVGGYEQYF. The chain uses TRBV10-3 and TRBJ2-7; possibly TRBD1 for D (6 bases). Between the trimmed V and J ends, which lost 0 bases and 3 bases, there was a span of 9 bases. This CDR3 spans 14 amino acids. Germline CDR1 and CDR2: ENHRY and SYGVKD.

This clone was counted a single time. V and J are TRBV9 and TRBJ2-3, with 7 positions matching TRBD2. V lost 7 bases, J lost 6 bases, and 2 bases stayed unmatched. Germline V gives CDR1 SGDLS, CDR2 YYNGEE. This CDR3 has 11 amino acids. CDR3 DNA: TGTGCCAGCGAAGCGGGGGATACGCAGTATTTT. As protein: CASEAGDTQYF.

The chain links TRBV15 to TRBJ2-1; 9 bases are shared with TRBD1. V lost 2 bases and J lost 5; bases outside the gene matches: 4. The CDR3 spans 15 residues. The germline V gene encodes CDR1 LNHNV and CDR2 YYDKDF (reference sequence). The CDR3 DNA sequence: TGTGCCACCAGCAGACCGGGACAGGGCGACAATGAGCAGTTCTTC. Translating gives CATSRPGQGDNEQFF.

This chain uses TRBV4-2 with TRBJ2-3; 10 nucleotides agree with TRBD2. J gave up 5 bases and V 5 bases, and 1 base lay outside the gene matches. The CDR3 runs to 13 residues. The V gene's germline CDR1 is LGHNA and CDR2 YNFKEQ. CDR3 sequence reads: CASSLAGGDTQYF. The CDR3 bases are TGTGCCAGCAGCTTAGCGGGGGGAGATACGCAGTATTTT.

The gene calls are TRBV7-2 and TRBJ1-1, with TRBD1 matching 11 bases. From germline, CDR1 is SGHTA and CDR2 FQGNSA. V lost 4 bases and J lost 0; bases outside the gene matches: 7. The CDR3 has 17 residues. The CDR3 is CASSSSGTGGMNTEAFF. The DNA of the CDR3 is TGTGCCAGCAGCTCATCCGGGACAGGGGGGATGAACACTGAAGCTTTCTTT. Supplemented by reference TRBV7-2 and TRBJ1-1, the full variable domain reads GAGVSQSPSNKVTEKGKDVELRCDPISGHTALYWYRQSLGQGLEFLIYFQGNSAPDKSGLPSDRFSAERTGGSVSTLTIQRTQQEDSAVYLCASSSSGTGGMNTEAFFGQGTRLTVV.

The chain employs TRBV9 and TRBJ2-7, with 9 bases matching TRBD2. The CDR3 has 13 amino acids. The V segment lost 5 bases and the J segment 4 bases; nucleotides outside the gene matches: 4. Germline V gene data show CDR1 as SGDLS and CDR2 as YYNGEE. The chain's CDR3 is CASSAGLAYEQYF. The DNA of the CDR3 is TGTGCCAGCAGTGCGGGACTAGCTTACGAGCAGTACTTC.